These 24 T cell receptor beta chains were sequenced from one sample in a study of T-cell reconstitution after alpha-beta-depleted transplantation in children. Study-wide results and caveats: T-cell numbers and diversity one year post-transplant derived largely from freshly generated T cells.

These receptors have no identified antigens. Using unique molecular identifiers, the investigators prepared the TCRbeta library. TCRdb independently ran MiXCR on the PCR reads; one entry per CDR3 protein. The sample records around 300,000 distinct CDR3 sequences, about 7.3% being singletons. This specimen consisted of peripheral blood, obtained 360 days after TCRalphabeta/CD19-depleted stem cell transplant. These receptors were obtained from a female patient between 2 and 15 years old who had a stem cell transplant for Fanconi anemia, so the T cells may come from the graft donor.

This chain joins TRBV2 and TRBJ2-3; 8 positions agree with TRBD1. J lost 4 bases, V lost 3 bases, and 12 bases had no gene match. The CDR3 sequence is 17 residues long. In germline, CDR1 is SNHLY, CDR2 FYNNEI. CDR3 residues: CASSDSAAGGIADTQYF. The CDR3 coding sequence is TGTGCCAGCAGTGACTCCGCGGCAGGGGGCATTGCAGATACGCAGTATTTT. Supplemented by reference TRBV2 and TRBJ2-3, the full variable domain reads EPEVTQTPSHQVTQMGQEVILRCVPISNHLYFYWYRQILGQKVEFLVSFYNNEISEKSEIFDDQFSVERPDGSNFTLKIRSTKLEDSAMYFCASSDSAAGGIADTQYFGPGTRLTVL.

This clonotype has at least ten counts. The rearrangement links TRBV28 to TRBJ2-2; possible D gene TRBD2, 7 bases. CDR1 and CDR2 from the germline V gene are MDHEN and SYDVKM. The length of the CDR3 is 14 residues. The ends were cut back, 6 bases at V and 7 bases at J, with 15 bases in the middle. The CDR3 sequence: CASRQQGGDGELFF. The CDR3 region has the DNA TGTGCCAGCAGACAACAGGGAGGGGACGGGGAGCTGTTTTTT.

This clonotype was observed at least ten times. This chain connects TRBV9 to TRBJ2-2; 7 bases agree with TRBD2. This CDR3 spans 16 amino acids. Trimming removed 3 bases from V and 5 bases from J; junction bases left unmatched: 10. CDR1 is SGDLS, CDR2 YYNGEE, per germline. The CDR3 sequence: CASSATRTSGTGELFF. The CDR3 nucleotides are TGTGCCAGCAGCGCCACAAGGACTAGTGGGACCGGGGAGCTGTTTTTT.

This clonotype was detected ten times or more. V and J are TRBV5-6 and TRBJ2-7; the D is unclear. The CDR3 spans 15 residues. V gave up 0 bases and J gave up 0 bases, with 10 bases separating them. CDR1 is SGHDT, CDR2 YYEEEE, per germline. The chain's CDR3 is CASSLVNQRSYEQYF. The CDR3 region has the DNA TGTGCCAGCAGCTTGGTGAATCAGCGCTCCTACGAGCAGTACTTC.

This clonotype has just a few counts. The CDR3 nucleotides read TGTGCCAGCAGCCAAGAACGGGGAGGAGGTACCCGAGAGGGCTACACCTTC. Amino acid sequence: CASSQERGGGTREGYTF. V usage is TRBV4-2 and J usage is TRBJ1-2; D uncertain. Trimming left V 0 bases short and J 8 bases short, with 22 bases between. Per germline, CDR1 LGHNA and CDR2 YNFKEQ. This CDR3 has 17 residues.

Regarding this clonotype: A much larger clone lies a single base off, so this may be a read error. The CDR3 is CASSLGVFGYTF. The CDR3 DNA reads as TGCGCCAGCAGCTTGGGAGTTTTTGGCTACACCTTC. This sequence joins TRBV5-1 and TRBJ1-2; D unresolved. The CDR3 covers 12 residues. V was cut by 0 bases and J by 7 bases, with 7 bases left in between. Germline CDR1 is SGHRS and CDR2 is YFSETQ.

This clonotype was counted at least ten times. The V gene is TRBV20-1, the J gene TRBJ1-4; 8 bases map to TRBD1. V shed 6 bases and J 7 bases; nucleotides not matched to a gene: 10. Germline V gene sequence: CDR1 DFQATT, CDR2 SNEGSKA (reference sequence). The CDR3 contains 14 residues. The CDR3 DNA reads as TGCAGTGCCACAAACAGGGGGTGGGGTGAAAAACTGTTTTTT. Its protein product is CSATNRGWGEKLFF.

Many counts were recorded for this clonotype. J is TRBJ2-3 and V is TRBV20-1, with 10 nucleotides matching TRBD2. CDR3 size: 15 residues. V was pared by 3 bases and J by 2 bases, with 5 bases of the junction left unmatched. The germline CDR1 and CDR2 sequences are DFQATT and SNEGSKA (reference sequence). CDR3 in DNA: TGCAGTGCTAGTAGACTAGCGGGTCTCACAGATACGCAGTATTTT. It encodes CSASRLAGLTDTQYF.

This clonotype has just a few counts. The CDR3 DNA is TGTGCCAGCAGACCGCAGGGGGCGCCGTCTTATGGCTACACCTTC. Translated: CASRPQGAPSYGYTF. The chain carries TRBV2 and TRBJ1-2; 8 nucleotides match TRBD1. The germline CDR1 and CDR2 sequences are SNHLY and FYNNEI. J lost 5 bases, V lost 6 bases, and 11 bases had no gene match. The CDR3 has 15 residues.

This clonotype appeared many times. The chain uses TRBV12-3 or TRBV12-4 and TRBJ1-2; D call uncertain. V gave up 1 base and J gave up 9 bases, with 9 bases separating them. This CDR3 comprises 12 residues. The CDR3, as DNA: TGTGCCAGCAGTTTAGGGGGTCAAAGCTACACCTTC. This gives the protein CASSLGGQSYTF.

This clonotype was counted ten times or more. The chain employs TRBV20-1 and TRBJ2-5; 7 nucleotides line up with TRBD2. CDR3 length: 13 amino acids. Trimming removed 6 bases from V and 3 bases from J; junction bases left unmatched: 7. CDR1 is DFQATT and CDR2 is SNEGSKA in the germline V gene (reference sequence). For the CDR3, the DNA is TGCAGTGCCCTTGAGGGACTAAAAGAGACCCAGTACTTC. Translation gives CSALEGLKETQYF.

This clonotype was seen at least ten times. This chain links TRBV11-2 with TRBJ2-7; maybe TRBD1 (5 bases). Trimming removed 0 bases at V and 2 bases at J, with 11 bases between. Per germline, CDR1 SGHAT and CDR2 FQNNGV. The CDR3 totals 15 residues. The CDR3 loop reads CASSLDTQGAYEQYV. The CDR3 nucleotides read TGTGCCAGCAGCTTAGACACGCAGGGCGCCTACGAGCAGTACGTC.

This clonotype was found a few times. In DNA, the CDR3 is TGCGCCAGCAGCCTAGGGACAGGGGAAGGGTCACCCCTCCACTTT. The encoded protein is CASSLGTGEGSPLHF. J is TRBJ1-6 and V is TRBV5-1, with 10 bases fitting TRBD1. Germline assignment: CDR1 SGHRS and CDR2 YFSETQ. V lost 4 bases, J lost 10 bases, and 8 bases stayed unmatched. CDR3 length equals 15 residues.

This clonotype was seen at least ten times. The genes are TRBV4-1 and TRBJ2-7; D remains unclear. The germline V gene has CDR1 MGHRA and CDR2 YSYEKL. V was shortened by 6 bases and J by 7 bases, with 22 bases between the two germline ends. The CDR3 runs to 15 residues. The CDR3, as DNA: TGCGCCAGCAGTCTAGGACCAAAGGTGTCCGGTGAGCAGTACTTC. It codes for CASSLGPKVSGEQYF.

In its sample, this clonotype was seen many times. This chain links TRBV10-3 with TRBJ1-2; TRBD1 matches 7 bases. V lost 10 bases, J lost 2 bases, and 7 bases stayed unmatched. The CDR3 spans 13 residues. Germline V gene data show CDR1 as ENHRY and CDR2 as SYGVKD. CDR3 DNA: TGTGCCACGGGGACAGCGGAAAACTATGGCTACACCTTC. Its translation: CATGTAENYGYTF.

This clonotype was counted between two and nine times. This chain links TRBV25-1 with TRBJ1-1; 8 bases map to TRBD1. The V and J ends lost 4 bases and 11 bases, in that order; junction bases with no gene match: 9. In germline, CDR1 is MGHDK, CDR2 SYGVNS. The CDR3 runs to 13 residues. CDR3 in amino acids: CASSAGGSPAAFF. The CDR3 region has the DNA TGTGCCAGCAGTGCAGGGGGCAGCCCGGCCGCTTTCTTT.

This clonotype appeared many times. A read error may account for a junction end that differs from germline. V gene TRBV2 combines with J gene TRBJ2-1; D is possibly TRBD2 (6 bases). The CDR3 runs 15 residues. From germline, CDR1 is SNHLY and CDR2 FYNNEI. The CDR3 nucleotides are TGTGCCAGCAAAAGAGGCGGGATCTCCCACAATGAGCAGTTCTTC. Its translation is CASKRGGISHNEQFF.

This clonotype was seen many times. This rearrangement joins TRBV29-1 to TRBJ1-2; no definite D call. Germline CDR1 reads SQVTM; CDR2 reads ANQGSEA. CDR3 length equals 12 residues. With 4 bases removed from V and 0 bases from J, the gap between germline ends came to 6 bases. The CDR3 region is CSVAHANYGYTF. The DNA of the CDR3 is TGCAGCGTTGCGCATGCTAACTATGGCTACACCTTC.

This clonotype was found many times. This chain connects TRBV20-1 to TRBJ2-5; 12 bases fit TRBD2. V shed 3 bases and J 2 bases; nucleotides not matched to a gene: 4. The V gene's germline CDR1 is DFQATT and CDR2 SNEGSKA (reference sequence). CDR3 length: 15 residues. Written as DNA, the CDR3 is TGCAGTGCTAGTCAGCTAGCGGGGGGGCAAGAGACCCAGTACTTC. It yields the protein CSASQLAGGQETQYF.

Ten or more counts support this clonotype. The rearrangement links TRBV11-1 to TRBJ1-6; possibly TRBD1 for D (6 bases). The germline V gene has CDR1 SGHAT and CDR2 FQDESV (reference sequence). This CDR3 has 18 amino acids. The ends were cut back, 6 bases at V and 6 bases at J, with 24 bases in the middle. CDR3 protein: CASRPHRTGKRSNSPLHF. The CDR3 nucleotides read TGTGCCAGCAGACCACACCGAACAGGGAAAAGAAGTAATTCACCCCTCCACTTT. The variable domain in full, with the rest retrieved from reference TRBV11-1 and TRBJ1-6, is EAEVAQSPRYKITEKSQAVAFWCDPISGHATLYWYRQILGQGPELLVQFQDESVVDDSQLPKDRFSAERLKGVDSTLKIQPAELGDSAMYLCASRPHRTGKRSNSPLHFGNGTRLTVT.

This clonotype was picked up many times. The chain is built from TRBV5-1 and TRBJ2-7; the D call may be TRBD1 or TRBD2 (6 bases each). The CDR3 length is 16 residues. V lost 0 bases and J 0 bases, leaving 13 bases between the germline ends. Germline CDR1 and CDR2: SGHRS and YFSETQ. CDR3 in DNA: TGCGCCAGCAGCTTGGCCTGGGGGGCTGGCTCCTACGAGCAGTACTTC. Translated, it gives CASSLAWGAGSYEQYF.

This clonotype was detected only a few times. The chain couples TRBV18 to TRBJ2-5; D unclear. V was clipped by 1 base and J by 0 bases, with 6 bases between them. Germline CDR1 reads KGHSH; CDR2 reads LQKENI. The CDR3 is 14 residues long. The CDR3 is CASSPLLYQETQYF. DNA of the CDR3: TGTGCCAGCTCACCACTGCTCTACCAAGAGACCCAGTACTTC.

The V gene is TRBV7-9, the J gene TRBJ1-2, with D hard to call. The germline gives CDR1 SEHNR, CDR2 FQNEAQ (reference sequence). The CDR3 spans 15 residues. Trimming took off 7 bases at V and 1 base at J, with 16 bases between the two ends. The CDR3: CASTDIDRNNYGYTF. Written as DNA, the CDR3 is TGTGCCAGCACCGACATAGATAGAAATAACTATGGCTACACCTTC.

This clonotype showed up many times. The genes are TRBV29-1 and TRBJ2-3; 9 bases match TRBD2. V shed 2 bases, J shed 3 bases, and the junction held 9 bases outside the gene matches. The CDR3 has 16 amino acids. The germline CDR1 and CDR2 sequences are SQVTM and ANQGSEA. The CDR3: CSVERASGATTDTQYF. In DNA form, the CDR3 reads TGCAGCGTTGAAAGGGCTAGCGGGGCTACTACAGATACGCAGTATTTT.